This T cell receptor beta chain appears in the sequencing data of a study of technical replicates of blood from a handful of donors. Profiling relied on immunoSEQ multiplex PCR, and the TCRdb table lists in-frame clones only, not all of them. This sample has 60,000 to 90,000 clones, with around 97% found just once. CDR3 length equals 15 residues. CDR1 WNHNN and CDR2 SYGVQD come from the germline V gene (reference sequence). The ends lost 0 bases at V and 6 bases at J; junction bases unmatched: 6. The specimen was T cells isolated from PBMCs. This TCR was sampled from a human donor in good health. V is TRBV10-1 and J is TRBJ2-7; 9 bases are a match to TRBD1. CDR3 amino acids: CASSESGQGGSEQYF. The CDR3 DNA reads as TGCGCCAGCAGTGAGTCGGGACAGGGCGGATCCGAGCAGTACTTC.